This record looks at one T cell receptor beta chain sequence and its context. Its target is not known. The length of the CDR3 is 14 residues. Trimming took off 4 bases at V and 7 bases at J, with 15 bases between the two ends. CDR1 and CDR2 from the germline V gene are SGHNT and YENEEA. Vbeta (60) and Jbeta (13) primers were used in the PCR. Using immunoSEQ multiplex PCR, the repertoire was profiled, and TCRdb retains in-frame clones only, with some absent. The sample contains about 200,000 clones, 80% to 90% of which appear only once. The data were obtained in a study of cytomegalovirus exposure and HLA in healthy donors. Study-level results: Immune exposure information available was restricted to CMV serostatus. Within an earlier analysis, most TCR beta V segments proved productive either about 87% or about 30% of the time. Overall, around 160 TCR beta chains were annotated as cytomegalovirus-associated.

The specimen was PBMCs. The chain couples TRBV11-3 to TRBJ2-3, with D perhaps TRBD1 (5 bases). The receptor was derived from a man younger than 40 in good health and CMV-seronegative. Here the CDR3 DNA reads TGTGCCAGCAGCTCAGGGAACAGGCCCCATACGCAGTATTTT. This encodes CASSSGNRPHTQYF.